This T cell receptor beta chain was sequenced during a study of OX40 agonist ivuxolimab in advanced cancers. Study overall: Patients were dosed with the agonistic anti-OX40 (CD134) antibody ivuxolimab. Dose-escalation patients' cancers were hepatocellular carcinoma, melanoma, renal cell or head and neck cancer.

The V and J ends lost 0 bases and 5 bases, in that order; junction bases with no gene match: 6. The germline V gene encodes CDR1 SGHRS and CDR2 YFSETQ. This CDR3 is built from 15 residues. Sampling times: baseline, cycle 4 day 1, cycle 7 day 1. Assay: immunoSEQ multiplex PCR; the TCRdb copy retains only in-frame clones and omits some. The sample records tens of thousands of clones, 91% being singletons. The source of this sequence is an adult with an advanced solid tumor such as melanoma, head and neck, liver or kidney cancer. The chain couples TRBV5-1 to TRBJ2-3; TRBD2 aligns across 7 bases. Source: CD4+ or CD8+ T cells sorted from blood, taken in a trial of the OX40 agonist ivuxolimab. CDR3 in DNA: TGCGCCAGCAGCTTGGGAAGCGGGGCGGGAGATACGCAGTATTTT. This codes for CASSLGSGAGDTQYF. Combining the CDR3 with reference TRBV5-1 and TRBJ2-3 gives the whole variable domain KAGVTQTPRYLIKTRGQQVTLSCSPISGHRSVSWYQQTPGQGLQFLFEYFSETQRNKGNFPGRFSGRQFSNSRSEMNVSTLELGDSALYLCASSLGSGAGDTQYFGPGTRLTVL.